The present T cell receptor beta chain was sequenced within a study of blood T cell repertoires in COVID-19. Study in general: T cells, B-cell-depleted T cells, or PBMCs supplied cDNA or gDNA.

The germline gives CDR1 MNHNS, CDR2 SASEGT. CDR3 size: 17 residues. Trimming took 2 bases from V and 0 from J, leaving 15 bases between them. Per the authors' pipeline: The assay estimated nucleated cells by amplifying reference gene primers. This table comes from immunoSEQ multiplex PCR, and its TCRdb copy is limited to in-frame clones, with some not included. Clonal size and the V and J genes are those of that table, whereas D and trimming came from the DNA. This table has 350,000 or so clones, about nine tenths appearing once. The receptor comes from a woman in her sixties or seventies with COVID-19, enrolled during active disease. The sequenced sample consisted of peripheral blood. The rearrangement links TRBV6-1 to TRBJ2-3; D possibly corresponds to TRBD2 (6 bases). In nucleotides, the CDR3 is TGTGCCAGCAGTGAAAGGGCGGGGAAATTTAGCACAGATACGCAGTATTTT. It is translated as CASSERAGKFSTDTQYF.